This T cell receptor (beta chain) stems from a study of spatial heterogeneity in lung cancer. Overall study context: Detection consistently yielded more beta chains than alpha chains. Unique TCR and UMI combinations averaged more than ten appearances each in raw reads.

This clonotype was recorded many times. Every TCR cDNA molecule bore a unique molecular identifier. TCRdb ran MiXCR on the 5' RACE reads and lists one entry per CDR3 protein. In the table there are about 15,000 distinct CDR3 sequences, just under 8% of which are singletons. The time point was: sample taken at primary tumor resection. Sequencing was performed on whole RNA extracted from tumor and nontumor lung tissue, or from frozen PBMC, and the material was left unsorted. The cohort: approximately 66 early-stage, untreated non-small cell lung cancer patients. From germline, CDR1 is MNHEY and CDR2 SVGAGI. The CDR3 is made up of 14 amino acids. With V trimmed by 6 bases and J by 5 bases, 7 bases remained unmatched.

The chain links TRBV6-5 to TRBJ2-5, with 9 bases matching TRBD1. The TCR originated in a female donor with early-stage non-small cell lung cancer. The sample here was PBMCs, taken at surgery. CDR3 in amino acids: CASSLTGGTETQYF. The CDR3 DNA reads TGTGCCAGCAGCCTGACAGGGGGGACGGAGACCCAGTACTTC.